The T cell receptor beta chain under discussion was sequenced for a study of blood T cell repertoires in COVID-19. The wider study: The samples span acute and convalescent COVID-19 from the United States, Italy and Spain.

Germline V gene data show CDR1 as ENHRY and CDR2 as SYGVKD. V was pared by 4 bases and J by 0 bases, with 7 bases between. CDR3 size: 14 residues. As originally analysed: Amplification with reference gene primers provided the estimates of nucleated cell counts. Using immunoSEQ multiplex PCR, the repertoire was profiled, and TCRdb retains in-frame clones only, with some absent. V, J and clone size were drawn from that table, and D and trimming were deduced from the DNA. The sample carries 85,000 to 130,000 clones, more than 85% recorded once. V gene TRBV10-3 combines with J gene TRBJ2-4; possible D gene TRBD2, 5 bases. Sequences were obtained from peripheral blood. The clonotype was recovered from a man aged 55 to 69 with acute or convalescent COVID-19. The CDR3 sequence is CAISGELAKNIQYF. Written as DNA, the CDR3 is TGTGCCATCAGTGGGGAGTTAGCCAAAAACATTCAGTACTTC.